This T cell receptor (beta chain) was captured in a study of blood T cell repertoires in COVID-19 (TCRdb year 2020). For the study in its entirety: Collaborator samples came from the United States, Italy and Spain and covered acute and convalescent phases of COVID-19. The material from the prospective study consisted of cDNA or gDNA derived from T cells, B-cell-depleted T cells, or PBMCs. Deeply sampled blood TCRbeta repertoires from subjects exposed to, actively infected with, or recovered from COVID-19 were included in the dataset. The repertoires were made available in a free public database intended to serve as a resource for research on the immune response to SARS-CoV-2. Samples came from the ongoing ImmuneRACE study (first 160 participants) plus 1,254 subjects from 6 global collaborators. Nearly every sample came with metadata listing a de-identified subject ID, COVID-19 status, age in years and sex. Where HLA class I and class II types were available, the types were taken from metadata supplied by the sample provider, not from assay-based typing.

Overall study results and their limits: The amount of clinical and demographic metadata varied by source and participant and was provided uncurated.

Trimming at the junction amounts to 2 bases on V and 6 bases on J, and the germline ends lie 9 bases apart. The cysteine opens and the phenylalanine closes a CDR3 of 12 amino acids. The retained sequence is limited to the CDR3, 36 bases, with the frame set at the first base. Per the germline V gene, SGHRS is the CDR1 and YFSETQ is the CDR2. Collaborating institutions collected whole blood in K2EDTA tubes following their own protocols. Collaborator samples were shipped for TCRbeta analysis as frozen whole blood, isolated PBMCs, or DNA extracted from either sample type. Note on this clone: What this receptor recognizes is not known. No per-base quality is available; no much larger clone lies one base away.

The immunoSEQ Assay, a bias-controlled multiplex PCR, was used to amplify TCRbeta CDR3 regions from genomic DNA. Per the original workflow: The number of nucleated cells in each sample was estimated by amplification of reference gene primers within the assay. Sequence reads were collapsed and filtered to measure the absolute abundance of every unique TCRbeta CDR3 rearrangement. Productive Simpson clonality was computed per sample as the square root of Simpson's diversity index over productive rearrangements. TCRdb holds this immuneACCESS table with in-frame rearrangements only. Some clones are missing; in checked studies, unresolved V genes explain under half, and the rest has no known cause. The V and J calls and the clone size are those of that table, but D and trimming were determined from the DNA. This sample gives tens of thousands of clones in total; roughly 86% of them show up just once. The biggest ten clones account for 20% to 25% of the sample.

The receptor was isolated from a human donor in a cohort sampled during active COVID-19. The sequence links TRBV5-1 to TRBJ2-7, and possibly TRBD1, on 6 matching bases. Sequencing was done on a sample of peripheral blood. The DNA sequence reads TGCGCCAGCAGCTTTACAGGGTCCGAGCAGTACTTC. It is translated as CASSFTGSEQYF.